The clone carrying this T cell receptor (beta chain) was counted between two and nine times. Its antigen is as yet unknown. This record belongs to a study of cytotoxic CD8 clonotypes in ibrutinib-treated CLL. Background on the study: In all, about a dozen patients were relapsed/refractory, roughly 15 were treatment-naive and 17 were IGHV unmutated. The study, taken as a whole, reports: Under treatment, the uncommon public clonotypes either contracted or remained stable.

Germline V gives CDR1 MNHEY, CDR2 SVGAGI. The V end was cut by 0 bases, the J end by 6 bases, with 6 bases between. This CDR3 has 12 residues. Depth targeted 1 in 200,000 to 1 in 1 million T cells, averaging about 9.2x coverage per clonotype. The protocol was immunoSEQ multiplex PCR, while the TCRdb copy is restricted to in-frame clones and leaves out a portion. The top ten hold 6.7% of the sample, which has about 310,000 clones, around four fifths seen once. The sequences come from PBMCs, collected before ibrutinib treatment. The V gene is TRBV6-5, the J gene TRBJ2-7; no clear D. The clonotype comes from a human donor with chronic lymphocytic leukemia. CDR3 protein: CASSYSGIEQYF. The CDR3 DNA reads as TGTGCCAGCAGTTACTCAGGCATCGAGCAGTACTTC.